This T cell receptor (beta chain) was documented in a study of shared clonotypes between healthy human individuals. The overall study: CD8 memory received one plate per donor, CD8 naive two, CD4 memory three and CD4 naive three. Study results and caveats: Sequencing depth was expected to influence donor clonotype sharing.

This CDR3 is 17 amino acids long. V lost 0 bases and J 0 bases, leaving 15 bases between the germline ends. Germline assignment: CDR1 GTSNPN and CDR2 SVGIG (reference sequence). A note on this clone: What it recognizes is unknown.

In the study's own analysis: Because ImmunoSEQ provided only junction sequences with no quality scores, the filtering differed. Sequenced by immunoSEQ multiplex PCR; TCRdb stores in-frame clones only, minus some. Clone size and V and J calls were adopted from that table, with D and trimming inferred from the DNA. The table includes over 2,000,000 clones, about 93% detected once. CD45RO-negative CD8 cells positively selected for CCR7 made up the naive population, which excluded terminally differentiated effector memory CD45RA+ cells. The source is a man between 18 and 29 years old in good health. Some clones in this sample may be carry-over from other donors' samples. The specimen sequenced was naive CD8+ T cells from PBMCs. This sequence joins TRBV30 and TRBJ2-1; D call uncertain. The chain's CDR3 is CAWSVHRAPGSYNEQFF. DNA of the CDR3: TGTGCCTGGAGTGTACACCGCGCCCCAGGCTCCTACAATGAGCAGTTCTTC.